The 28 T cell receptor beta chains listed next were all sequenced from one sample in a study of vaccination effects on CD4 cells after COVID-19. CD4+ T cells specific for antigen were expanded with viral peptide pools by the ViraFEST assay before sequencing. On day 10 of culture, CD4+ T cells were separated out. Antigen specificity for these receptors is unknown. Sequenced by immunoSEQ multiplex PCR; TCRdb stores in-frame clones only, minus some. The sample consists of about 79,000 clones, about 74% of them appearing once. Here the sequenced sample was CD4+ T cells from PBMCs cultured with HCoV-229E spike peptides, taken before COVID-19 vaccination. Every receptor here comes from a human donor who received a COVID-19 vaccine.

V usage is TRBV7-2 and J usage is TRBJ2-1, with D possibly TRBD2 on 6 matching bases. The germline V gene has CDR1 SGHTA and CDR2 FQGNSA. V lost 5 bases, J lost 4 bases, and 18 bases lay in between. CDR3 length equals 16 residues. CDR3 sequence (DNA): TGTGCCAGCAGCCATCCTCTCGGGGGTCGTTACAATGAGCAGTTCTTC. Translated, it gives CASSHPLGGRYNEQFF.

The CDR3 here is CASSLEQGVSYNEQFF. In DNA, the CDR3 is TGTGCCAGCAGCTTAGAACAGGGGGTCTCCTACAATGAGCAGTTCTTC. The V call is TRBV11-2, the J call TRBJ2-1; the match to TRBD1 covers 8 bases. V lost 0 bases and J lost 0; bases outside the gene matches: 1. Germline values: CDR1 SGHAT, CDR2 FQNNGV. This CDR3 contains 16 residues.

The chain couples TRBV28 to TRBJ1-2, with 7 bases aligning to TRBD1. The germline V gene has CDR1 MDHEN and CDR2 SYDVKM. This CDR3 has 16 residues. Unmatched junction bases numbered 13, after V lost 5 bases and J lost 4 bases. This CDR3 reads CASSDLPGQTVYGYTF. The CDR3 DNA reads as TGTGCCAGCAGTGACCTACCGGGACAGACGGTCTATGGCTACACCTTC.

V usage is TRBV7-2 and J usage is TRBJ1-6; tentative D call: TRBD1 (6 bases). CDR3 length: 18 amino acids. V lost 2 bases, J lost 6 bases, and 20 bases lay in between. Germline CDR1 and CDR2: SGHTA and FQGNSA. The CDR3 DNA reads as TGTGCCAGCAGCTTAAGGCCTGGGGGGGCGCGGAGTAATTCACCCCTCCACTTT. This encodes CASSLRPGGARSNSPLHF. Based on the CDR3 plus reference TRBV7-2 and TRBJ1-6, the full variable domain is GAGVSQSPSNKVTEKGKDVELRCDPISGHTALYWYRQSLGQGLEFLIYFQGNSAPDKSGLPSDRFSAERTGGSVSTLTIQRTQQEDSAVYLCASSLRPGGARSNSPLHFGNGTRLTVT.

The V and J genes are TRBV6-6 and TRBJ1-4; D is ambiguous. Germline CDR1 MNHNY, CDR2 SVGAGI (reference sequence). The CDR3 is made up of 16 amino acids. Trimming left V 2 bases short and J 5 bases short, with 15 bases between. The CDR3 region is CASSYPKDGLNEKLFF. The DNA for the CDR3 is TGTGCCAGCAGTTACCCAAAAGACGGACTAAATGAAAAACTGTTTTTT.

The chain links TRBV10-3 to TRBJ1-3; D is possibly TRBD1 (6 bases). V was trimmed by 11 bases and J by 0 bases, leaving 11 bases between them. Germline lookup yields CDR1 ENHRY and CDR2 SYGVKD. The CDR3 is 13 residues long. The CDR3 bases are TGTGCCGGGAGGACAGTCTCTGGAAACACCATATATTTT. Amino acid sequence: CAGRTVSGNTIYF.

This chain uses TRBV27 with TRBJ2-2; D ambiguous. Trimming took 6 bases from V and 3 from J, leaving 8 bases between them. CDR3 length: 13 residues. Germline CDR1 is MNHEY and CDR2 is SMNVEV (reference sequence). CDR3 residues: CASRRSDTGELFF. In DNA form, the CDR3 reads TGTGCCAGCAGAAGGAGCGACACCGGGGAGCTGTTTTTT.

This sequence joins TRBV7-9 and TRBJ1-5; 9 positions agree with TRBD1. Germline V gene lookup returns CDR1 SEHNR and CDR2 FQNEAQ (reference sequence). V trimming: 5 bases; J trimming: 3 bases; junction bases outside the gene matches: 2. This CDR3 is 14 amino acids long. The CDR3 is CASSGTGTNQPQHF. CDR3 DNA: TGTGCCAGCAGCGGGACAGGGACCAATCAGCCCCAGCATTTT.

The CDR3 here is CASKLLGTDTQYF. DNA for the CDR3: TGTGCCAGCAAATTACTAGGCACAGATACGCAGTATTTT. This sequence joins TRBV6-5 and TRBJ2-3; a weak D match, TRBD2 (5 bases). Trimming took off 7 bases at V and 1 base at J, with 9 bases between the two ends. Germline lookup yields CDR1 MNHEY and CDR2 SVGAGI. There are 13 residues in the CDR3.

J is TRBJ2-7 and V is TRBV10-3; the match to TRBD1 covers 8 bases. The CDR3 has 14 residues. Germline CDR1 is ENHRY and CDR2 is SYGVKD. The V and J ends lost 10 bases and 2 bases, in that order; junction bases with no gene match: 10. DNA for the CDR3: TGTGCCACCCCCGGGACAGGTATAGCCTACGAGCAGTACGTC. As protein: CATPGTGIAYEQYV.

The chain uses TRBV2 and TRBJ1-4; perhaps TRBD1 as D (6 bases). CDR3 length equals 13 residues. Germline CDR1 and CDR2: SNHLY and FYNNEI. Trimming took 5 bases from V and 8 from J, leaving 12 bases between them. The CDR3: CASSTETGEKLFF. CDR3 nucleotide sequence: TGTGCCAGCAGTACTGAGACAGGCGAAAAACTGTTTTTT.

The chain recombines TRBV5-1 with TRBJ2-6, with unresolved D. Germline V gene lookup returns CDR1 SGHRS and CDR2 YFSETQ. The CDR3 covers 16 residues. With 0 bases removed from V and 1 base from J, the gap between germline ends came to 8 bases. The CDR3 coding sequence is TGCGCCAGCAGCTTGGGTCCCGGGTCTGGGGCCAACGTCCTGACTTTC. Its protein is CASSLGPGSGANVLTF.

This chain connects TRBV5-1 to TRBJ1-6; possible D gene TRBD1, 5 bases. The CDR3 length is 14 residues. V lost 2 bases, J lost 8 bases, and 11 bases lay in between. Germline assignment: CDR1 SGHRS and CDR2 YFSETQ. The CDR3 loop reads CASSLQEGDSPLHF. Here the CDR3 DNA reads TGCGCCAGCAGCTTACAGGAAGGGGATTCACCCCTCCACTTT.

This clone has only a few counts. The chain couples TRBV11-2 to TRBJ1-5; weak D call: TRBD1 (5 bases). The ends were cut back, 6 bases at V and 1 base at J, with 13 bases in the middle. The CDR3 sequence is 15 residues long. Germline CDR1 SGHAT, CDR2 FQNNGV. The CDR3 loop is CASSWDSLSNQPQHF. The CDR3 nucleotides are TGTGCCAGCAGTTGGGACTCTTTGAGCAATCAGCCCCAGCATTTT.

This clone was detected a few times. This chain uses TRBV7-3 with TRBJ1-3, with D uncertain. The germline V gene encodes CDR1 SGHTA and CDR2 FQGTGA. CDR3 length: 13 amino acids. Deletions cut 5 bases from V and 4 bases from J, with 9 bases between. The CDR3 coding sequence is TGTGCCAGCAGCGATGGCCAGGGAAACACCATATATTTT. This encodes CASSDGQGNTIYF.

The J gene is TRBJ2-7, the V gene TRBV21-1. TRBV21-1 is designated a pseudogene. The CDR3 covers 12 residues. In DNA, the CDR3 is TGTGCCGGAGGGGGATTCTCCTACGAGCAGTACGTC. Its protein product is CAGGGFSYEQYV.

The CDR3 protein is CASNGVSTEAFF. CDR3 in DNA: TGTGCCAGCAATGGGGTTAGCACTGAAGCTTTCTTT. This rearrangement joins TRBV6-5 to TRBJ1-1; D is ambiguous. The CDR3 contains 12 residues. Trimming removed 7 bases at V and 4 bases at J, with 10 bases between. Germline loops: CDR1 MNHEY, CDR2 SVGAGI.

The chain employs TRBV5-6 and TRBJ1-1, with 8 bases identical to TRBD1. Germline V gene lookup returns CDR1 SGHDT and CDR2 YYEEEE. This CDR3 is 14 amino acids long. V lost 0 bases and J lost 11; bases outside the gene matches: 9. For the CDR3, the DNA is TGTGCCAGCAGCTTGGATCAGGGGGCGGGAAGTGCTTTCTTT. It specifies CASSLDQGAGSAFF. Variable domain in full (rest from reference TRBV5-6 and TRBJ1-1): DAGVTQSPTHLIKTRGQQVTLRCSPKSGHDTVSWYQQALGQGPQFIFQYYEEEERQRGNFPDRFSGHQFPNYSSELNVNALLLGDSALYLCASSLDQGAGSAFFGQGTRLTVV.

The chain joins TRBV18 to TRBJ1-4; 7 bases are a match to TRBD1. V shed 4 bases, J shed 6 bases, and the junction held 5 bases outside the gene matches. Germline lookup yields CDR1 KGHSH and CDR2 LQKENI. The CDR3 has 14 amino acids. The CDR3 DNA is TGTGCCAGCTCACGAGACAGGGTAGATGAAAAACTGTTTTTT. It codes for CASSRDRVDEKLFF.

This sequence joins TRBV2 and TRBJ2-5, with 9 bases fitting TRBD1. Unmatched junction bases numbered 17, after V lost 8 bases and J lost 4 bases. Per germline, CDR1 SNHLY and CDR2 FYNNEI. The CDR3 sequence is 17 residues long. The CDR3 spells CASSVGLLGQGGETQYF. The CDR3 DNA is TGTGCCAGCTCTGTGGGCCTTTTGGGACAGGGAGGAGAGACCCAGTACTTC.

The chain combines TRBV5-8 with TRBJ1-2; 7 nucleotides agree with TRBD1. The CDR3 runs to 13 residues. CDR1 and CDR2 (germline): SGHTS, YDEGEE. With 3 bases clipped from V and 6 bases from J, the junction kept 5 bases outside the gene matches. The CDR3 protein is CASSSGGEHGYTF. In DNA, the CDR3 is TGTGCCAGCAGCTCAGGGGGAGAGCATGGCTACACCTTC.

The chain carries TRBV5-1 and TRBJ1-1; D ambiguous. Trimming pared 3 bases from V and 0 bases from J, leaving 6 bases between. Germline CDR1 reads SGHRS; CDR2 reads YFSETQ. The CDR3 is 13 amino acids. CDR3 loop: CASSSEMNTEAFF. The DNA of the CDR3 is TGCGCCAGCAGCTCCGAAATGAACACTGAAGCTTTCTTT.

V is TRBV5-4 and J is TRBJ1-3; tentative D call: TRBD1 (5 bases). Looked up from germline, CDR1 is SGHNT and CDR2 is YYREEE (reference sequence). V lost 2 bases, J lost 3 bases, and 12 bases lay in between. The CDR3 is 15 amino acids. DNA of the CDR3: TGTGCCAGCAGCTTACCGGGGGAGCGTGGAAACACCATATATTTT. Translated: CASSLPGERGNTIYF.

The chain combines TRBV11-3 with TRBJ2-1; perhaps TRBD1 as D (7 bases). CDR1 SGHNT and CDR2 YENEEA come from the germline V gene. The ends were cut back, 4 bases at V and 2 bases at J, with 21 bases in the middle. The length of the CDR3 is 18 residues. This CDR3 is CASSSQGGRGGTYNEQFF. The DNA for the CDR3 is TGTGCCAGCAGCTCCCAGGGGGGCAGGGGCGGAACCTACAATGAGCAGTTCTTC.

This rearrangement joins TRBV29-1 to TRBJ2-3; tentatively, D is TRBD1 or TRBD2 (6 bases each). The CDR3 has 13 residues. The germline gives CDR1 SQVTM, CDR2 ANQGSEA. Trimming took off 7 bases at V and 2 bases at J, with 13 bases between the two ends. CDR3 amino acids: CSEGGGNTDTQYF. For the CDR3, the DNA is TGCAGCGAAGGAGGGGGGAACACAGATACGCAGTATTTT.

The chain couples TRBV10-3 to TRBJ1-1; D call uncertain. Germline-derived CDR1 and CDR2 are ENHRY and SYGVKD. Trimming took off 3 bases at V and 4 bases at J, with 9 bases between the two ends. The CDR3 runs to 13 residues. CDR3 loop: CAISDAGVTEAFF. The CDR3 DNA sequence: TGTGCCATCAGTGATGCCGGGGTCACTGAAGCTTTCTTT.

This clone was observed a handful of times. The chain is built from TRBV6-5 and TRBJ1-1; D is perhaps TRBD1 (5 bases). The ends were cut back, 8 bases at V and 11 bases at J, with 18 bases in the middle. CDR1 is MNHEY and CDR2 is SVGAGI in the germline V gene. The CDR3 length is 12 residues. CDR3 residues: CASQKTTGAAFF. As DNA, the CDR3 is TGTGCCAGCCAAAAGACCACAGGCGCGGCTTTCTTT.

This chain connects TRBV24-1 to TRBJ2-2; 9 positions match TRBD1. Germline CDR1 and CDR2: KGHDR and SFDVKD. With 2 bases clipped from V and 6 bases from J, the junction kept 12 bases outside the gene matches. The CDR3 runs to 18 residues. The CDR3 DNA sequence: TGTGCCACCAGTGATTCACCGGGACAGGGTTCTCTGGCCGGGGAGCTGTTTTTT. Translation gives CATSDSPGQGSLAGELFF.